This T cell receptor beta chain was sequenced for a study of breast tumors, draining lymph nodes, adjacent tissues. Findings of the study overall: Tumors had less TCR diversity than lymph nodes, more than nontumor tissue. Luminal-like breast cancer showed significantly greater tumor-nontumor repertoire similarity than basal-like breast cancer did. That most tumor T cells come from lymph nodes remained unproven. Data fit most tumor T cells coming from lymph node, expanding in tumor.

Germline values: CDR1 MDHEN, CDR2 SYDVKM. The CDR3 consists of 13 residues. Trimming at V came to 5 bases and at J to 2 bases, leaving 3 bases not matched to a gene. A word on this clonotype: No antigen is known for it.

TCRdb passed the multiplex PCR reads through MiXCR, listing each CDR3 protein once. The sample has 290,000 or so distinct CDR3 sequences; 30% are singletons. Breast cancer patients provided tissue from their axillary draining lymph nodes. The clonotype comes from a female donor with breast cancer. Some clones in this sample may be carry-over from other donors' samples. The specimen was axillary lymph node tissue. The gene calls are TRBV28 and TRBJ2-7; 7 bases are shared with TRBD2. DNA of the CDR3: TGTGCCAGCAGTGAGACTAGCCCCTACGAGCAGTACTTC. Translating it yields CASSETSPYEQYF.